These 17 T cell receptor beta chains were sequenced from one sample in a study of T cell changes during pregnancy in multiple sclerosis. Some clones are missing from TCRdb's copy, which holds only in-frame ones; the method was immunoSEQ multiplex PCR. Of fewer than 12,000 clones in the sample, 75% to 90% were seen once. The sequenced sample was CD8+ T cells from peripheral blood mononuclear cells, obtained in the first trimester of pregnancy. The receptors stem from a female donor in good health, enrolled as a control in a pregnancy study.

J is TRBJ2-2 and V is TRBV4-3, with a possible D match to TRBD2 (6 bases). This CDR3 spans 17 amino acids. Per the germline V gene, CDR1 is LGHNA and CDR2 is YSLEER. The V end was cut by 4 bases, the J end by 1 base, with 16 bases between. The CDR3 coding sequence is TGCGCCAGCAGCCCCTCCAATTTGGGGGGGAACACCGGGGAGCTGTTTTTT. Translation gives CASSPSNLGGNTGELFF.

J is TRBJ2-3 and V is TRBV7-6; D is uncertain. The CDR3 totals 13 residues. Germline CDR1 and CDR2: SGHVS and FNYEAQ. V lost 5 bases to trimming and J lost 1 base, with 7 bases between them. Written as DNA, the CDR3 is TGTGCCAGCAGCCCCCGGGGCACAGATACGCAGTATTTT. Translation gives CASSPRGTDTQYF.

The chain combines TRBV5-1 with TRBJ1-1; D is undetermined. CDR1 SGHRS and CDR2 YFSETQ come from the germline V gene. V lost 1 base to trimming and J lost 2 bases, with 12 bases between them. The CDR3 extends over 15 amino acids. The CDR3 bases are TGCGCCAGCAGCTTGCAGGAGGGTTTAAACACTGAAGCTTTCTTT. Protein: CASSLQEGLNTEAFF.

This sequence joins TRBV30 and TRBJ2-7; 8 bases line up with TRBD2. Germline-derived CDR1 and CDR2 are GTSNPN and SVGIG (reference sequence). The length of the CDR3 is 15 residues. Germline trimming cut 2 bases from V and 2 bases from J; bases unmatched to any gene: 8. The CDR3 DNA reads TGTGCCTGGAGTCTTACGGGGGGGAAGGCCTACGAGCAGTACTTC. The encoded protein is CAWSLTGGKAYEQYF.

V usage is TRBV9 and J usage is TRBJ2-1; TRBD2 agrees at 7 bases. CDR1 and CDR2 from the germline V gene are SGDLS and YYNGEE. CDR3 length: 13 amino acids. With V trimmed by 4 bases and J by 10 bases, 8 bases remained unmatched. The CDR3 sequence: CASSPGTMGEQFF. The CDR3 bases are TGTGCCAGCAGCCCCGGGACTATGGGGGAGCAGTTCTTC.

The chain links TRBV18 to TRBJ2-1; tentative D call: TRBD1 (6 bases). CDR1 is KGHSH, CDR2 LQKENI, per germline. The CDR3 runs to 16 residues. The V gene lost 0 bases and the J gene lost 4 bases, with 13 bases spanning the gap. CDR3 nucleotide sequence: TGTGCCAGCTCACCACCGGACAGTATCTGGTACAATGAGCAGTTCTTC. Translated, it gives CASSPPDSIWYNEQFF.

V and J are TRBV6-5 and TRBJ1-1; D remains ambiguous. The CDR3 contains 13 residues. Germline V lookup: CDR1 MNHEY, CDR2 SVGAGI. The V and J ends lost 0 bases and 5 bases respectively, with 7 bases between them. The DNA of the CDR3 is TGTGCCAGCAGTTACTCGTCCAGTACTGAAGCTTTCTTT. Its translation: CASSYSSSTEAFF.

The chain employs TRBV29-1 and TRBJ2-7; TRBD1 agrees at 9 bases. The V segment lost 4 bases and the J segment 0 bases; nucleotides outside the gene matches: 7. CDR3 length equals 15 residues. Germline assignment: CDR1 SQVTM and CDR2 ANQGSEA. The CDR3 DNA reads as TGCAGCGTTGCGGGGACAGGGTTTCCCTCCTACGAGCAGTACTTC. Its protein is CSVAGTGFPSYEQYF.

This clone was observed once. The chain has TRBV9 and TRBJ1-1; 11 bases line up with TRBD1. Germline lookup yields CDR1 SGDLS and CDR2 YYNGEE. The CDR3 has 17 residues. V lost 0 bases to trimming and J lost 2 bases; unmatched junction nucleotides: 6. CDR3 nucleotide sequence: TGTGCCAGCAGCGTAGAGGGACAGGGGGGGACTAACACTGAAGCTTTCTTT. As protein: CASSVEGQGGTNTEAFF.

V usage is TRBV14 and J usage is TRBJ1-6; a possible D gene is TRBD1 (5 bases). The germline CDR1 and CDR2 sequences are SGHDN and FVKESK. Deletions cut 2 bases from V and 4 bases from J, with 9 bases between. CDR3 size: 15 residues. CDR3 nucleotides: TGTGCCAGCAGCCAAAGGGGCCTTTATAATTCACCCCTCCACTTT. Translated, it gives CASSQRGLYNSPLHF. Full variable domain (remainder filled in from reference TRBV14 and TRBJ1-6): EAGVTQFPSHSVIEKGQTVTLRCDPISGHDNLYWYRRVMGKEIKFLLHFVKESKQDESGMPNNRFLAERTGGTYSTLKVQPAELEDSGVYFCASSQRGLYNSPLHFGNGTRLTVT.

The chain has TRBV15 and TRBJ2-6; D not resolved. Germline CDR1 LNHNV, CDR2 YYDKDF (reference sequence). This CDR3 comprises 14 residues. V was pared by 3 bases and J by 0 bases, with 3 bases between. The CDR3 region is CATSSSSGANVLTF. The CDR3 DNA reads TGTGCCACCAGCAGCTCCTCTGGGGCCAACGTCCTGACTTTC.

The chain joins TRBV27 to TRBJ1-1; 7 bases align to TRBD1. Looked up from germline, CDR1 is MNHEY and CDR2 is SMNVEV (reference sequence). With 5 bases clipped from V and 4 bases from J, the junction kept 7 bases outside the gene matches. The CDR3 extends over 14 amino acids. The CDR3 nucleotides read TGTGCCAGCAGTGCTACAGGGGATCCCACTGAAGCTTTCTTT. It encodes CASSATGDPTEAFF.

The chain combines TRBV15 with TRBJ2-2; D might be TRBD2 (5 bases). The V and J ends lost 2 bases and 3 bases respectively, with 10 bases between them. The CDR3 totals 15 residues. Germline assignment: CDR1 LNHNV and CDR2 YYDKDF (reference sequence). CDR3 protein: CATSRHPGDTGELFF. CDR3 sequence (DNA): TGTGCCACCAGCAGACACCCCGGGGACACCGGGGAGCTGTTTTTT.

V is TRBV11-3 and J is TRBJ2-3, with 15 bases matching TRBD2. The CDR3 totals 16 residues. Germline lookup yields CDR1 SGHNT and CDR2 YENEEA. V lost 5 bases and J lost 3; bases outside the gene matches: 3. The CDR3 is CASSLGTSGGTDTQYF. In nucleotides, the CDR3 is TGTGCCAGCAGCCTGGGGACTAGCGGGGGGACAGATACGCAGTATTTT.

The chain carries TRBV4-3 and TRBJ2-7; a weak D match, TRBD1 (5 bases). The V gene's germline CDR1 is LGHNA and CDR2 YSLEER. The CDR3 is made up of 13 amino acids. With 3 bases removed from V and 4 bases from J, the gap between germline ends came to 10 bases. This CDR3 is CASSHFKGYEQYF. The CDR3 coding sequence is TGCGCCAGCAGCCATTTTAAGGGGTACGAGCAGTACTTC.

The V gene is TRBV27, the J gene TRBJ1-2, with D perhaps matching TRBD1 (5 bases). This CDR3 spans 16 amino acids. CDR1 is MNHEY, CDR2 SMNVEV, per germline (reference sequence). The germline V and J ends were trimmed by 1 base and 3 bases, with 15 bases remaining between them. CDR3 sequence: CASSLFGRGEDYGYTF. In nucleotides, the CDR3 is TGTGCCAGCAGTTTATTTGGTCGGGGGGAAGACTATGGCTACACCTTC.

This chain joins TRBV9 and TRBJ1-1; TRBD1 is a possible D gene (6 bases). The CDR3 sequence is 15 residues long. The germline V and J ends were trimmed by 3 bases and 4 bases, with 16 bases remaining between them. Germline V gene sequence: CDR1 SGDLS, CDR2 YYNGEE. This chain's CDR3 is CASSATRDTGTEAFF. As DNA, the CDR3 is TGTGCCAGCAGCGCAACACGGGACACGGGCACTGAAGCTTTCTTT.